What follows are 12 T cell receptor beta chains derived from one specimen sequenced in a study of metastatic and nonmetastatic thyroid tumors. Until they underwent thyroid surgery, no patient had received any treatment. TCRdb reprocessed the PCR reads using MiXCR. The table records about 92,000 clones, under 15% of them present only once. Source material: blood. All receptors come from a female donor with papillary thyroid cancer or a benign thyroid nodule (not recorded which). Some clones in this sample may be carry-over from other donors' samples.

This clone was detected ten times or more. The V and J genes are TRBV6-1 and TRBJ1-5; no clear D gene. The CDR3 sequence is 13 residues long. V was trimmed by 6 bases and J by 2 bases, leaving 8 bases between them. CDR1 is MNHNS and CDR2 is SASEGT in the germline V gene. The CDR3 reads CASRGVGNQPQHF. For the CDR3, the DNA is TGTGCCAGCAGGGGCGTGGGCAATCAGCCCCAGCATTTT.

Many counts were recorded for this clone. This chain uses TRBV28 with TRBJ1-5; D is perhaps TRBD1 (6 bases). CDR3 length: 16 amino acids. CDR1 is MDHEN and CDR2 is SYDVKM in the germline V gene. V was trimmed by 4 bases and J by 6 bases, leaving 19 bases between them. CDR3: CASSSGTYLKFQPQHF. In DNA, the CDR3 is TGTGCCAGCAGTTCCGGGACATACCTTAAATTTCAGCCCCAGCATTTT.

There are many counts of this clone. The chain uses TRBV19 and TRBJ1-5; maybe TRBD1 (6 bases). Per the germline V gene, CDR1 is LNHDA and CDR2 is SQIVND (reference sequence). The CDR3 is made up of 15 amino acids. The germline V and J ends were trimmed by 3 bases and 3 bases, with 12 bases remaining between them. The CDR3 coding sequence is TGTGCCAGTAGTATGAGACAGGAGACCAATCAGCCCCAGCATTTT. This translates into CASSMRQETNQPQHF.

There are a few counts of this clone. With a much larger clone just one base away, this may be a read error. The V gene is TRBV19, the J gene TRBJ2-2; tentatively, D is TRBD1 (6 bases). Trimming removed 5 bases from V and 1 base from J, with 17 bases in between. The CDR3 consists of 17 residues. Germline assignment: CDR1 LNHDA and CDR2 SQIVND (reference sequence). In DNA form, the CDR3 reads TGTGCCAGTAGTCCCAGGGGACCTAAGATGAACACCGGGGAGCTGTTTTTT. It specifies CASSPRGPKMNTGELFF.

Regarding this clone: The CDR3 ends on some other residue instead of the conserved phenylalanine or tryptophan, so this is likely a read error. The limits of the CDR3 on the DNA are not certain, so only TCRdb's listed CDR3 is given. This CDR3 is CASSFLGLVS. The chain recombines TRBV7-2 with TRBJ2-6. CDR1 is SGHTA and CDR2 is FQGNSA in the germline V gene. The length of the CDR3 is 10 amino acids, counting both ends.

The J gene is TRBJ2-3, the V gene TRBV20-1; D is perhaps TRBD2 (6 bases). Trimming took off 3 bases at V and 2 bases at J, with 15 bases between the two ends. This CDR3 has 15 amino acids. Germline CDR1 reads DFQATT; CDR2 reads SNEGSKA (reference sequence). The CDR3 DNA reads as TGCAGTGCTAGTGTGCCGAGCGGGTTCACAGATACGCAGTATTTT. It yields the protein CSASVPSGFTDTQYF.

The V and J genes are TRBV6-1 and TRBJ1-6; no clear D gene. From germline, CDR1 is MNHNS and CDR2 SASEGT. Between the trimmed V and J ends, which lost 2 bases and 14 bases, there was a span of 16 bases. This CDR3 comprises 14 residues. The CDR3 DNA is TGTGCCAGCAGTGAAACTTTGGAGCGAGTTTCCCTCCACTTT. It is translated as CASSETLERVSLHF.

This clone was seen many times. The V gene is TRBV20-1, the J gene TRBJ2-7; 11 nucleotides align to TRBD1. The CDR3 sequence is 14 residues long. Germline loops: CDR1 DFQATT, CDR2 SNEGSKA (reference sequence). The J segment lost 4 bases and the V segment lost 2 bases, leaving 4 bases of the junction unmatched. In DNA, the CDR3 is TGCAGTGCTAGACTGGACAGGGGGCTATACGAGCAGTACTTC. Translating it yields CSARLDRGLYEQYF.

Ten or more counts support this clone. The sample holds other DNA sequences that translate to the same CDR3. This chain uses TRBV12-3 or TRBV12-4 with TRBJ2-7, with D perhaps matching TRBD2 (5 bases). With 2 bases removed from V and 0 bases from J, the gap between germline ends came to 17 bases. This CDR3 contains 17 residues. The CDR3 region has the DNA TGTGCCAGCAGTTTATCTGTTGGTGGGAGAAGCTCCTACGAGCAGTACTTC. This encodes CASSLSVGGRSSYEQYF.

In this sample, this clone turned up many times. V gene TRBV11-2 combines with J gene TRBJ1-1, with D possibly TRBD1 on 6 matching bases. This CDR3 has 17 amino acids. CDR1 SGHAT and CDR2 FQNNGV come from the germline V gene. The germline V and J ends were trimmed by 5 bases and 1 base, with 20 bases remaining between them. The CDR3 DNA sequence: TGTGCCAGCAGCCCCCGGGGTACGGGGGCTTGGAACACTGAAGCTTTCTTT. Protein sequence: CASSPRGTGAWNTEAFF. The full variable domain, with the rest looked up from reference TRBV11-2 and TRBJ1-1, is EAGVAQSPRYKIIEKRQSVAFWCNPISGHATLYWYQQILGQGPKLLIQFQNNGVVDDSQLPKDRFSAERLKGVDSTLKIQPAKLEDSAVYLCASSPRGTGAWNTEAFFGQGTRLTVV.

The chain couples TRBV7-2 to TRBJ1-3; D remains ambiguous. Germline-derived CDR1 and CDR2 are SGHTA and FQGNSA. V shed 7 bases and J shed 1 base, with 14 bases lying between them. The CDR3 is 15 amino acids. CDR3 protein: CASIVRVTSGNTIYF. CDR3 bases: TGTGCCAGCATCGTAAGGGTCACATCTGGAAACACCATATATTTT.

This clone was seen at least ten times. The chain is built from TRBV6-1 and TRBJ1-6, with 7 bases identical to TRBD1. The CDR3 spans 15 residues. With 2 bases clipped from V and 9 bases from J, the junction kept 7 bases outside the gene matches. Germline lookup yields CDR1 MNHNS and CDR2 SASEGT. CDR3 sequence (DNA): TGTGCCAGCAGTGAAATGGACAGGACAGGTTCACCCCTCCACTTT. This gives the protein CASSEMDRTGSPLHF.